These T cell receptor beta chains were read from a single sample in a study of OX40 agonist ivuxolimab in advanced cancers. The protocol was immunoSEQ multiplex PCR, while the TCRdb copy is restricted to in-frame clones and leaves out a portion. This table holds about 41,000 clones, 80% to 90% found once. Sequencing used CD4+ or CD8+ T cells sorted from blood, obtained in a trial of the OX40 agonist ivuxolimab. The receptors here all came from an adult with an advanced solid tumor such as melanoma, head and neck, liver or kidney cancer. Each CDR3 is given with its conserved first and last residue. The order of the fields is V gene, J gene, CDR3 length, CDR3 protein.

v_gene: TRBV12-5
j_gene: TRBJ2-2
len: 14
CDR3aa: CASGLGQYTGELFF

v_gene: TRBV25-1
j_gene: TRBJ1-6
len: 13
CDR3aa: CASSPTGTSPLHF

v_gene: TRBV7-6
j_gene: TRBJ1-3
len: 15
CDR3aa: CASSKGGQSENTIYF

v_gene: TRBV9
j_gene: TRBJ2-7
len: 15
CDR3aa: CASSVVPGASYEQYF

v_gene: TRBV2
j_gene: TRBJ2-4
len: 15
CDR3aa: CASSPDGLAKNIQYF

v_gene: TRBV5-5
j_gene: TRBJ2-1
len: 15
CDR3aa: CASSPEGASYNEQFF

v_gene: TRBV9
j_gene: TRBJ1-2
len: 13
CDR3aa: CASSPRDSYGYTF

v_gene: TRBV25-1
j_gene: TRBJ1-1
len: 14
CDR3aa: CASSKGQGRTEAFF

v_gene: TRBV7-9
j_gene: TRBJ2-1
len: 15
CDR3aa: CASSLGRAETNEQFF

v_gene: TRBV4-3
j_gene: TRBJ1-2
len: 16
CDR3aa: CASSQVGTVANYGYTF

v_gene: TRBV28
j_gene: TRBJ2-6
len: 16
CDR3aa: CASRTSGRGGANVLTF

v_gene: TRBV7-3
j_gene: TRBJ2-1
len: 16
CDR3aa: CASSKLVAGPYNEQFF

v_gene: TRBV14
j_gene: TRBJ2-5
len: 13
CDR3aa: CASTNGGGKTQYF

v_gene: TRBV2
j_gene: TRBJ1-2
len: 13
CDR3aa: CASSSGANYGYTF

v_gene: TRBV7-2
j_gene: TRBJ2-7
len: 14
CDR3aa: CASRTGRAAYEQYF

v_gene: TRBV15
j_gene: TRBJ1-1
len: 16
CDR3aa: CATSSGTGRSNTEAFF

v_gene: TRBV29-1
j_gene: TRBJ2-1
len: 12
CDR3aa: CSVENEGNEQFF

v_gene: TRBV7-2
j_gene: TRBJ2-7
len: 15
CDR3aa: CASSLYPDRAYEQYF

v_gene: TRBV27
j_gene: TRBJ1-4
len: 16
CDR3aa: CASSFFGRSTNEKLFF

v_gene: TRBV10-1
j_gene: TRBJ2-7
len: 13
CDR3aa: CASSESIKGEQYF

v_gene: TRBV6-1
j_gene: TRBJ2-5
len: 14
CDR3aa: CASSESWDLETQYF

v_gene: TRBV11-3
j_gene: TRBJ2-5
len: 14
CDR3aa: CASSLESFQETQYF